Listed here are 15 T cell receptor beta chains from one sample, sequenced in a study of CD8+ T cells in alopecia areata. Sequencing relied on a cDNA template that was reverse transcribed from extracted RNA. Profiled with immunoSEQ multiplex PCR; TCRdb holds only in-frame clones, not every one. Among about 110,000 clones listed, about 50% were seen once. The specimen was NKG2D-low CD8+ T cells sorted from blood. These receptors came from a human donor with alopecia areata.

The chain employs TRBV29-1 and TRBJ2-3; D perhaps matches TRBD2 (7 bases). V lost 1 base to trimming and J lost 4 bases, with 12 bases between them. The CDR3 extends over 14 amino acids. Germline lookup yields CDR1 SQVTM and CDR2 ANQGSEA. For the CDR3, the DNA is TGCAGCGTTGAAGTGGGGGGGCACCCAGATACGCAGTATTTT. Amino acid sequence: CSVEVGGHPDTQYF.

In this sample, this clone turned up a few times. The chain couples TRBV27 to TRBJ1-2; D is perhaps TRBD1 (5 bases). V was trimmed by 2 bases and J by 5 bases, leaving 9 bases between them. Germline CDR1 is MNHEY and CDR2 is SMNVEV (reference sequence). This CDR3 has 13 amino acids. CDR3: CASSLRTGYGYTF. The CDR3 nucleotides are TGTGCCAGCAGTTTACGCACAGGATATGGCTACACCTTC.

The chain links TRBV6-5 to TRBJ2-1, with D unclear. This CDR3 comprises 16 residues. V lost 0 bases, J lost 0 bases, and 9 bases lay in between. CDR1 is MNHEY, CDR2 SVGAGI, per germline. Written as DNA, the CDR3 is TGTGCCAGCAGTTACTCGTCTCAGAGCTCCTACAATGAGCAGTTCTTC. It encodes CASSYSSQSSYNEQFF.

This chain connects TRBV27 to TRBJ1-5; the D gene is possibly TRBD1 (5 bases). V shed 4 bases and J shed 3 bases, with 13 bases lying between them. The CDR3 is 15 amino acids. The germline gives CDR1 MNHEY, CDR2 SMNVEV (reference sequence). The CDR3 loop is CASSWAGQDNQPQHF. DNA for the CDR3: TGTGCCAGCAGTTGGGCAGGGCAGGACAATCAGCCCCAGCATTTT.

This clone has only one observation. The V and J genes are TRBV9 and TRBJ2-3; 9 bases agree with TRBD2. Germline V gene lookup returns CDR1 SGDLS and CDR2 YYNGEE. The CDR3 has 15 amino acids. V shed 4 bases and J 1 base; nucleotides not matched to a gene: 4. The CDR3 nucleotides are TGTGCCAGCAGCCCGGGACTAGCTGGCACAGATACGCAGTATTTT. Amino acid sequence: CASSPGLAGTDTQYF.

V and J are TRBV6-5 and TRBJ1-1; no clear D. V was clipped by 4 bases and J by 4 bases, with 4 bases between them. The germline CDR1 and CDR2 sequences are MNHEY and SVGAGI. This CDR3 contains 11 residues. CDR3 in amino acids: CASSLGTEAFF. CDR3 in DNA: TGTGCCAGCAGTTTGGGCACTGAAGCTTTCTTT.

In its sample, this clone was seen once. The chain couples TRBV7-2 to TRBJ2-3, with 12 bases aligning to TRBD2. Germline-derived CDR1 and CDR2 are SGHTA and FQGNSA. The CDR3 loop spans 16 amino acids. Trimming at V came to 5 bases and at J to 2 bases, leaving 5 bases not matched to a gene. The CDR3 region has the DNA TGTGCCAGCAGCCCCGGGACTAGCGGGCTCACAGATACGCAGTATTTT. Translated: CASSPGTSGLTDTQYF.

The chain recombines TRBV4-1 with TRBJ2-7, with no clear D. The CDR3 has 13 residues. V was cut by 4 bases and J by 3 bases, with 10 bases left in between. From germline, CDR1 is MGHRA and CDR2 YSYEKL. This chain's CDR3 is CASSPSASYEQYF. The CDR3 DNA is TGCGCCAGCAGCCCCTCCGCTAGCTACGAGCAGTACTTC.

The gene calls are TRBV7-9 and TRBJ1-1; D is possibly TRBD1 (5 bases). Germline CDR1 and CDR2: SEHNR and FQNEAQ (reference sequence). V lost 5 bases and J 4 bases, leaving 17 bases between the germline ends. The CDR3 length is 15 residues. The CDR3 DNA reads TGTGCCAGCAGCCCCCGGGGCAGAGCCCTCACTGAAGCTTTCTTT. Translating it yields CASSPRGRALTEAFF.

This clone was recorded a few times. The CDR3 loop reads CASSGAGTSGRTGELFF. CDR3 DNA sequence: TGTGCCAGCAGCGGTGCCGGGACTAGCGGTAGGACCGGGGAGCTGTTTTTT. This chain links TRBV27 with TRBJ2-2; 11 positions match TRBD2. The trim removed 6 bases at V and 5 bases at J, leaving 11 bases unmatched. The CDR3 totals 17 residues. Germline lookup yields CDR1 MNHEY and CDR2 SMNVEV (reference sequence).

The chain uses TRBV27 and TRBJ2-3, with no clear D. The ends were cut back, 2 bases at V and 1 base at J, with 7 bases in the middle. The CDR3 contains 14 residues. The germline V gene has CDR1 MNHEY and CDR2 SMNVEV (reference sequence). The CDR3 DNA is TGTGCCAGCAGTTTAACGTACCGCACAGATACGCAGTATTTT. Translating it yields CASSLTYRTDTQYF.

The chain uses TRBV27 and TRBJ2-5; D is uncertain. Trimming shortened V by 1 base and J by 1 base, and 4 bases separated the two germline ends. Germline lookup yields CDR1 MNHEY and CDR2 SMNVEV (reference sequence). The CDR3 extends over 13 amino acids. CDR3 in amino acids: CASSLYLQETQYF. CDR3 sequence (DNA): TGTGCCAGCAGTTTATACCTCCAAGAGACCCAGTACTTC.

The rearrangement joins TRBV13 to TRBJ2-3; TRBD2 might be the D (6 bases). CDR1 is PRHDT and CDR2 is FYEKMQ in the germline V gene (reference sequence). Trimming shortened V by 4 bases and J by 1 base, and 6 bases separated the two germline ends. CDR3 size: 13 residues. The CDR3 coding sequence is TGTGCCAGCAGCTCGGGGGGCACAGATACGCAGTATTTT. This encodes CASSSGGTDTQYF.

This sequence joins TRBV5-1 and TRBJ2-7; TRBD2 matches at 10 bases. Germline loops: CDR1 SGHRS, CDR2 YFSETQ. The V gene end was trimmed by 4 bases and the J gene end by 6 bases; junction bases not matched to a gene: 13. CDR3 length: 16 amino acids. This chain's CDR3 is CASSILTSGPAGEQYF. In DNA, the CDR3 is TGCGCCAGCAGCATCCTGACTAGCGGGCCCGCGGGCGAGCAGTACTTC.

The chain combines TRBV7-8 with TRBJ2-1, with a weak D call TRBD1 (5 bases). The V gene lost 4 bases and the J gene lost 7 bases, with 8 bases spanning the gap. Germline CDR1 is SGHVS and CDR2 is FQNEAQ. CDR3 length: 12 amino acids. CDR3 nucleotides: TGTGCCAGCAGCTCCAGGGATAATGAGCAGTTCTTC. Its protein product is CASSSRDNEQFF.